Listed below are T cell receptor beta chains from one sample, sequenced in a study of T cell responses to AZD1222 COVID-19 vaccine. Assay: immunoSEQ multiplex PCR; the TCRdb copy retains only in-frame clones and omits some. The table lists about 83,000 clones, roughly 90% of them singletons. The material was peripheral blood, obtained on day 0 of MenACWY control vaccination. The receptors shown here come from an adult in good health. Both conserved end residues are part of each CDR3. Fields, in order: clone size, D gene, J gene, V gene, CDR3 protein, CDR3 DNA. D genes are given only for firm matches. Clone size, where shown, is once, few, many, or a class for clones that have expanded.

NA	NA	TRBJ1-1	TRBV30	CAWSVHELTAFF	TGTGCCTGGAGTGTTCACGAACTTACAGCTTTCTTT
once	NA	TRBJ2-5	TRBV5-6	CASSLGTKRQETQYF	TGTGCCAGCAGCTTGGGGACTAAGAGGCAAGAGACCCAGTACTTC
NA	TRBD1	TRBJ1-2	TRBV6-2/TRBV6-3	CASSRQGSGYTF	TGTGCCAGCAGCAGACAGGGCTCTGGCTACACCTTC
NA	NA	TRBJ2-2	TRBV19	CASSLQGGLTGELFF	TGTGCCAGTAGCCTCCAGGGGGGGCTAACCGGGGAGCTGTTTTTT
NA	TRBD1	TRBJ1-4	TRBV4-3	CASSREGRQGASEKLFF	TGCGCCAGCAGCCGGGAAGGGCGGCAGGGGGCTAGTGAAAAACTGTTTTTT
NA	TRBD1	TRBJ1-5	TRBV4-1	CASSLGTVGNQPQHF	TGCGCCAGCAGCCTGGGGACAGTCGGCAATCAGCCCCAGCATTTT
NA	NA	TRBJ1-1	TRBV9	CASSATHANTEAFF	TGTGCCAGCAGTGCCACACACGCGAACACTGAAGCTTTCTTT
NA	NA	TRBJ1-5	TRBV27	CASSLQGNYQPQHF	TGTGCCAGCAGTCTACAGGGTAACTATCAGCCCCAGCATTTT
NA	TRBD1	TRBJ2-2	TRBV5-6	CASSGGQATGELFF	TGTGCCAGCAGCGGAGGACAGGCCACCGGGGAGCTGTTTTTT
NA	NA	TRBJ2-5	TRBV7-2	CASRGRIQETQYF	TGTGCCAGCAGGGGACGTATCCAAGAGACCCAGTACTTC
once	NA	TRBJ2-1	TRBV29-1	CSVHGRLAPNEQFF	TGCAGCGTCCATGGGCGGTTGGCTCCTAATGAGCAGTTCTTC
NA	NA	TRBJ1-2	TRBV6-2/TRBV6-3	CASSLEEYYGYTF	TGTGCCAGCAGTTTAGAAGAGTACTATGGCTACACCTTC
NA	TRBD1	TRBJ2-2	TRBV9	CASSVGQGDTGELFF	TGTGCCAGCAGCGTTGGACAGGGCGACACCGGGGAGCTGTTTTTT
NA	TRBD1	TRBJ2-7	TRBV29-1	CSVRQGAGRGEQYF	TGCAGCGTTCGACAGGGGGCCGGCCGGGGCGAGCAGTACTTC
NA	TRBD2	TRBJ2-1	TRBV19	CASSIPGRSFNEQFF	TGTGCCAGTAGTATACCCGGGAGGTCCTTCAATGAGCAGTTCTTC
NA	TRBD1	TRBJ1-6	TRBV27	CASSARDSLYNSPLHF	TGTGCCAGCAGTGCTCGGGACAGTTTGTATAATTCACCCCTCCACTTT
NA	NA	TRBJ2-1	TRBV30	CAWSRQINEQFF	TGTGCCTGGAGTCGGCAGATCAATGAGCAGTTCTTC
NA	NA	TRBJ2-5	TRBV27	CASRNSGGGETQYF	TGTGCCAGCAGAAATAGCGGAGGGGGAGAGACCCAGTACTTC
NA	NA	TRBJ2-3	TRBV30	CAWSVNGGIGGRDTDTQYF	TGTGCCTGGAGTGTAAATGGGGGAATTGGGGGCCGGGACACAGATACGCAGTATTTT
NA	NA	TRBJ1-3	TRBV30	CAWSRDSSSGNTIYF	TGTGCCTGGAGTCGGGACTCGAGCTCTGGAAACACCATATATTTT
NA	TRBD2	TRBJ2-1	TRBV15	CATSRDRSSGSGEQFF	TGTGCCACCAGCAGAGATCGTTCTAGCGGGAGTGGTGAGCAGTTCTTC
once	TRBD1	TRBJ1-2	TRBV4-2	CASSQVRQGGGYTF	TGTGCCAGCAGCCAAGTCCGACAGGGTGGTGGCTACACCTTC
NA	NA	TRBJ2-7	TRBV27	CASRRGYAYEQYF	TGTGCCAGCAGACGGGGTTACGCCTACGAGCAGTACTTC
NA	TRBD1	TRBJ2-2	TRBV10-3	CATSAQGSTGELFF	TGTGCCACATCGGCACAGGGGAGCACCGGGGAGCTGTTTTTT
NA	NA	TRBJ2-7	TRBV3-1/TRBV3-2	CASSPPGSLSYEQYF	TGTGCCAGCAGCCCCCCCGGCAGCCTCTCCTACGAGCAGTACTTC
NA	NA	TRBJ1-5	TRBV27	CASGRGGASQPQHF	TGTGCCAGCGGCCGGGGGGGGGCGAGTCAGCCCCAGCATTTT
NA	NA	TRBJ2-1	TRBV5-1	CASSLSPGYEQFF	TGCGCCAGCAGCTTGTCCCCCGGCTATGAGCAGTTCTTC
NA	TRBD2	TRBJ2-1	TRBV19	CASSPTGGKNEQFF	TGTGCCAGTAGTCCCACGGGAGGTAAAAATGAGCAGTTCTTC
NA	NA	TRBJ2-5	TRBV10-1	CASSEATGFSQYF	TGCGCCAGCAGTGAGGCTACGGGTTTTTCCCAGTACTTC
few	NA	TRBJ1-1	TRBV18	CASSPPGGLQSNTEAFF	TGTGCCAGCTCACCACCCGGGGGCCTTCAGAGCAACACTGAAGCTTTCTTT
NA	NA	TRBJ1-5	TRBV27	CASSPTVGANQPQHF	TGTGCCAGCAGTCCCACTGTAGGTGCCAATCAGCCCCAGCATTTT
NA	NA	TRBJ1-3	TRBV3-1/TRBV3-2	CASSQDQRQGGNTIYF	TGTGCCAGCAGCCAAGATCAGAGGCAGGGAGGAAACACCATATATTTT